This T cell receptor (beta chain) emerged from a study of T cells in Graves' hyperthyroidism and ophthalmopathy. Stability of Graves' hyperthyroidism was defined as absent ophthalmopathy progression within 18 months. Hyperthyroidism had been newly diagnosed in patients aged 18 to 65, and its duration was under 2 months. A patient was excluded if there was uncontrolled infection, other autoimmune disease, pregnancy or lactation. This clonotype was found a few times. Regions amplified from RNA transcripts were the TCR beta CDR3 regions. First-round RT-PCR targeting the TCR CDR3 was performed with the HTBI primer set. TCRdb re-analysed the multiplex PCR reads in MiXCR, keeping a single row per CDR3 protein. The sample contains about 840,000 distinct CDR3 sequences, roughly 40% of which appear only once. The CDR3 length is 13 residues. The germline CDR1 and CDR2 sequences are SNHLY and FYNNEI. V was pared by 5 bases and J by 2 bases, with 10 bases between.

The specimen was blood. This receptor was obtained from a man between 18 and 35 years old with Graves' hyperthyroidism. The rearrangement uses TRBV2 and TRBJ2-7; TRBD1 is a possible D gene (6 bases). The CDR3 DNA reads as TGTGCCAGCAGTTGGGACACCACCTACGAGCAGTACTTC. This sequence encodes CASSWDTTYEQYF.